The rows below give T cell receptor beta chains drawn from one sample of a study of T cell changes during pregnancy in multiple sclerosis. The assay was immunoSEQ multiplex PCR, and TCRdb's table has in-frame clones only and misses some. The table lists about 100,000 clones, 92% of them singletons. Specimen: peripheral blood, collected after pregnancy. The receptors were gathered from a female donor with multiple sclerosis, enrolled in a pregnancy study. Each CDR3 is given with its conserved first and last residue. The D gene is left open where the match is weak. For some rows the clone size is stated as once, few or many, or as a class when expanded; others skip it.

TRBV15	.	TRBJ1-6	.	CATSLEAQINSPLHF	TGTGCCACCAGTCTTGAGGCCCAAATAAATTCACCCCTCCACTTT
TRBV7-9	TRBD1	TRBJ1-2	.	CASRPGQVLNYGYTF	TGTGCCAGCAGACCGGGACAGGTTTTAAACTATGGCTACACCTTC
TRBV6-1	TRBD1	TRBJ2-7	.	CASRYRGNEQYF	TGTGCCAGCAGGTACAGGGGGAACGAGCAGTACTTC
TRBV15	TRBD1	TRBJ1-2	.	CATSSRIGGQGVNGYTF	TGTGCCACCAGCAGTCGGATCGGGGGACAGGGCGTGAATGGCTACACCTTC
TRBV7-2	TRBD1	TRBJ2-7	.	CASSIDRVSYEQYF	TGTGCCAGCAGCATTGACAGGGTGAGCTACGAGCAGTACTTC
TRBV29-1	.	TRBJ2-5	few	CSASIQETQYF	TGCAGCGCGAGTATCCAAGAGACCCAGTACTTC
TRBV15	.	TRBJ1-1	.	CATSPLGGVNTEAFF	TGTGCCACCAGCCCCCTGGGGGGGGTGAACACTGAAGCTTTCTTT
TRBV19	.	TRBJ2-7	.	CASSAAVYLEQYF	TGTGCCAGTAGTGCGGCAGTTTATCTCGAGCAGTACTTC
TRBV29-1	TRBD2	TRBJ2-7	once	CSVEGLAGPSYEQYF	TGCAGCGTTGAGGGACTAGCGGGGCCCTCCTACGAGCAGTACTTC
TRBV2	TRBD1	TRBJ2-5	.	CASSRSRDRGVETQYF	TGTGCCAGCAGTCGTTCCCGGGACAGGGGGGTGGAGACCCAGTACTTC
TRBV4-2	TRBD2	TRBJ2-7	.	CASSSRGSGVYEQYF	TGTGCCAGCAGCTCCCGGGGTAGCGGGGTTTACGAGCAGTACTTC
TRBV9	TRBD1	TRBJ1-6	.	CASSVEGARPLHF	TGTGCCAGCAGCGTAGAGGGGGCACGTCCCCTCCACTTT